Listed below are T cell receptor beta chains from one sample, sequenced in a study of T-cell reconstitution after alpha-beta-depleted transplantation in children. TCRdb analysed the PCR reads with MiXCR anew, one entry per CDR3 protein. The profile shows hundreds of thousands of distinct CDR3 sequences, 13% of them singletons. The starting material was PBMCs, obtained before TCRalphabeta/CD19-depleted stem cell transplant. The receptor source for this set is a girl aged 2-9 years with congenital amegakaryocytic thrombocytopenia, due to receive a stem cell transplant. The CDR3 runs from the conserved cysteine through the conserved F or W. Fields, in order: J gene, V gene, CDR3 protein.

>TRBJ2-4|TRBV4-1
CASRPGLNRASGRAVNIQYF
>TRBJ2-2|TRBV5-5
CASSLIWLAGSPGELFF
>TRBJ2-3|TRBV7-6
CASSLEGVSTDTQYF
>TRBJ2-2|TRBV12-3/TRBV12-4
CASRMTSGNTGELFF
>TRBJ2-3|TRBV20-1
CSAIYYGTSGRAADTQYF
>TRBJ2-1|TRBV29-1
CSVGRVNEQFF
>TRBJ1-1|TRBV7-2
CASSRTGGSEAFF
>TRBJ2-2|TRBV6-4
CASSVSSGNTGELFF
>TRBJ2-1|TRBV5-1
CASSRQTGASYNEQFF
>TRBJ2-3|TRBV27
CATYWGAAQYF
>TRBJ2-3|TRBV5-1
CASSLGGAVRTDTQYF
>TRBJ2-2|TRBV10-3
CAISERLAGGPYTGELFF
>TRBJ1-1|TRBV7-2
CASNPTGGGSAFF
>TRBJ2-3|TRBV12-3/TRBV12-4
CASSLVTQGAGDTQYF
>TRBJ2-2|TRBV2
CASSRGLDGELFF
>TRBJ2-7|TRBV3-1
CASSQGHLYEQYF
>TRBJ2-1|TRBV6-5
CASSYPDTSSYNEQFF
>TRBJ2-3|TRBV14
CASSYPGGLSDTQYF
>TRBJ2-3|TRBV5-1
CASSPRPGSQRDTQYF
>TRBJ2-7|TRBV5-1
CASSSAEWAYEQYF
>TRBJ2-2|TRBV2
CASSPRGGRTGELFF
>TRBJ2-5|TRBV20-1
CSARASDETQYF
>TRBJ2-3|TRBV5-5
CASSLGASTSTDTQYF
>TRBJ2-3|TRBV5-1
CASSLDPGRTDTQYF
>TRBJ2-5|TRBV15
CATSRDRTGLTGVQETQYF
>TRBJ2-7|TRBV6-5
CASSYSPSPPGEQYF
>TRBJ2-1|TRBV27
CASSTSSGRGFVDEQFF
>TRBJ2-2|TRBV20-1
CSANIVVAGGLNTGELFF
>TRBJ2-7|TRBV12-3/TRBV12-4
CASSHSLGEQYF
>TRBJ2-2|TRBV12-3/TRBV12-4
CASSHAGITGELFF
>TRBJ2-5|TRBV12-3/TRBV12-4
CASSFNGLSQETQYF
>TRBJ2-7|TRBV18
CASSPNGGQLAGGAYEQYF
>TRBJ1-5|TRBV6-2/TRBV6-3
CASSYSITHPQHF
>TRBJ2-7|TRBV5-1
CASSLGVGHNAYEQYF
>TRBJ2-3|TRBV7-2
CASSTYGTGYRDTQYF
>TRBJ2-1|TRBV7-6
CASSLASGVREQFF
>TRBJ2-3|TRBV18
CASSPPILVAPRYF
>TRBJ2-2|TRBV5-1
CASSSATSGSTELFF
>TRBJ2-5|TRBV12-3/TRBV12-4
CASSHSGGGETQYF
>TRBJ2-2|TRBV7-8
CASSLLKYTGELFF
>TRBJ2-2|TRBV6-1
CASKGQRPNTGELFF
>TRBJ1-2|TRBV12-3/TRBV12-4
CASSLSAGGNYGYTF